These 8 T cell receptor beta chains came from one sample sequenced in a study of T cell repertoires in cytomegalovirus infection. TCRdb itself ran the reads through MiXCR, one entry per CDR3 protein. The sample holds 150,000 to 200,000 distinct CDR3 sequences, approximately 19% seen once. The sequenced material came from PBMCs. All receptors derive from a human donor in good health (CMV status not recorded). Some clones in this sample may be carry-over from other donors' samples.

This clonotype was counted at least ten times. The chain employs TRBV7-3 and TRBJ2-4; TRBD2 aligns across 8 bases. Losses at the gene ends were 4 bases for V and 4 bases for J; bases not matched to a gene: 6. Germline CDR1 and CDR2: SGHTA and FQGTGA. CDR3 length: 15 amino acids. The CDR3 nucleotides are TGTGCCAGCAGCTACGGGGGGGCCGATAAAAACATTCAGTACTTC. This translates into CASSYGGADKNIQYF.

This rearrangement joins TRBV6-5 to TRBJ2-7; D is unresolved. The V and J ends lost 0 bases and 7 bases respectively, with 16 bases between them. The CDR3 length is 15 residues. Germline V gene sequence: CDR1 MNHEY, CDR2 SVGAGI. The CDR3 spells CASSYSTLLGSEQYF. The CDR3 DNA sequence: TGTGCCAGCAGTTACTCGACCCTCCTGGGCTCGGAGCAGTACTTC.

The V call is TRBV6-5, the J call TRBJ2-1, with no clear D. The CDR3 has 15 residues. CDR1 and CDR2 from the germline V gene are MNHEY and SVGAGI. V lost 4 bases and J 1 base, leaving 11 bases between the germline ends. The CDR3, as DNA: TGTGCCAGCAGTTTTCGGAGCCTATCCTACAATGAGCAGTTCTTC. It is translated as CASSFRSLSYNEQFF.

This clonotype has ten or more counts. The rearrangement links TRBV7-2 to TRBJ2-1; 7 nucleotides agree with TRBD2. The CDR3 runs 15 residues. V gave up 1 base and J gave up 4 bases; unmatched junction bases: 4. The germline V gene has CDR1 SGHTA and CDR2 FQGNSA. CDR3 sequence (DNA): TGTGCCAGCAGCTTAGATCCGGGGGGTTACAATGAGCAGTTCTTC. Residues: CASSLDPGGYNEQFF.

The chain employs TRBV7-9 and TRBJ1-3, with TRBD1 matching over 7 bases. This CDR3 contains 16 residues. The V gene end was trimmed by 1 base and the J gene end by 2 bases; junction bases not matched to a gene: 5. The V gene's germline CDR1 is SEHNR and CDR2 FQNEAQ (reference sequence). The CDR3, as DNA: TGTGCCAGCAGCTTAGAGGGGGCCGTAACTGGAAACACCATATATTTT. Translated: CASSLEGAVTGNTIYF.

This clonotype was found once. The V and J genes are TRBV28 and TRBJ1-5, with a possible D match to TRBD1 (6 bases). Germline V CDR1 and CDR2: MDHEN, SYDVKM. The ends were cut back, 4 bases at V and 3 bases at J, with 16 bases in the middle. The CDR3 consists of 16 residues. The CDR3 DNA follows: TGTGCCAGCAGTTCTATCATTGGACAGTTCAATCAGCCCCAGCATTTT. This codes for CASSSIIGQFNQPQHF.

This clonotype was found many times. The V call is TRBV11-2, the J call TRBJ1-4; D is unresolved. Germline values: CDR1 SGHAT, CDR2 FQNNGV. The CDR3 loop spans 13 amino acids. The germline V and J ends were trimmed by 5 bases and 6 bases, with 10 bases remaining between them. The DNA of the CDR3 is TGTGCCAGCAGCATCAGCACGGATGAAAAACTGTTTTTT. Translating gives CASSISTDEKLFF.

This clonotype has a count of ten or more. The chain carries TRBV7-2 and TRBJ2-2, with 8 bases identical to TRBD2. Germline V gene sequence: CDR1 SGHTA, CDR2 FQGNSA. Trimming at V came to 1 base and at J to 4 bases, leaving 5 bases not matched to a gene. This CDR3 has 16 amino acids. The CDR3 DNA is TGTGCCAGCAGCTTAGTGTCTAGCGGGCTCACCGGGGAGCTGTTTTTT. Translated: CASSLVSSGLTGELFF.